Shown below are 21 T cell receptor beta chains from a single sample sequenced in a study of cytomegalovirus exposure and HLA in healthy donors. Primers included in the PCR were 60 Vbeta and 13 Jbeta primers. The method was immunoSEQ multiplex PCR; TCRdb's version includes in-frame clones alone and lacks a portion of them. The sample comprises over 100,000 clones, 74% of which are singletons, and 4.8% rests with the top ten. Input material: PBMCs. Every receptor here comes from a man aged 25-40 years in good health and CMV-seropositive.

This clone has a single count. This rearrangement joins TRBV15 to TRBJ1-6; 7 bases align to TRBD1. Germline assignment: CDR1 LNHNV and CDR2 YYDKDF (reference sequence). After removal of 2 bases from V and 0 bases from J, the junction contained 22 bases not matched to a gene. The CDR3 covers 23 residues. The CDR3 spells CATSRRRTGSRLLASSYNSPLHF. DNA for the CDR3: TGTGCCACCAGCAGAAGGCGGACAGGATCCCGGTTGCTCGCCAGCTCCTATAATTCACCCCTCCACTTT.

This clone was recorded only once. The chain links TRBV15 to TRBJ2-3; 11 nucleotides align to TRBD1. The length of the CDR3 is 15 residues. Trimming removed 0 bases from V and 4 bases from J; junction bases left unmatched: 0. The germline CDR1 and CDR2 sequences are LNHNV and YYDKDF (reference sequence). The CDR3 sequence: CATSREDRGPDTQYF. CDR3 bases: TGTGCCACCAGCAGAGAGGACAGGGGGCCAGATACGCAGTATTTT.

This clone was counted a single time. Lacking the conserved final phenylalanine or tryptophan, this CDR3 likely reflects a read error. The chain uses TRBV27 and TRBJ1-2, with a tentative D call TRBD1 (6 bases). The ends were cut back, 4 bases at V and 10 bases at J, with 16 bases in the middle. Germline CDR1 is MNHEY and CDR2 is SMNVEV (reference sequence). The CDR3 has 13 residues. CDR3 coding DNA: TGTGCCAGCAGTTCCCAGGGGTACGGCATCTACACCCTC. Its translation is CASSSQGYGIYTL.

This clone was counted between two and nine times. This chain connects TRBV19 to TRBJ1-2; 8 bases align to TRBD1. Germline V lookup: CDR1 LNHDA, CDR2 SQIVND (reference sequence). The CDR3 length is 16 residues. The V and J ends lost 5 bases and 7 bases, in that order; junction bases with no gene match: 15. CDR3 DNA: TGTGCCAGTAGTTCTCTGACAGGGGTTCTCCTCCCTGGCTACACCTTC. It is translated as CASSSLTGVLLPGYTF.

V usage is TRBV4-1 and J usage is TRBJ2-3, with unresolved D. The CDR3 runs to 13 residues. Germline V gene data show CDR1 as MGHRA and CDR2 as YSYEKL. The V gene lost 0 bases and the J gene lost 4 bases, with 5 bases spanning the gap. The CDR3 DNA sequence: TGCGCCAGCAGCCAAGATCCGGCAGATACGCAGTATTTT. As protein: CASSQDPADTQYF.

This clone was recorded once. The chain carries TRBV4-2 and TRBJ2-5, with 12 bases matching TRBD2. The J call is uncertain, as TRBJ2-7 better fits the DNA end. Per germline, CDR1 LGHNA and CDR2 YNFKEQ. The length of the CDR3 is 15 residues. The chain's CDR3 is CASSLLAGGIYEQYF. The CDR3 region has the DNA TGTGCCAGCAGCCTCCTAGCGGGGGGGATCTACGAGCAGTACTTC.

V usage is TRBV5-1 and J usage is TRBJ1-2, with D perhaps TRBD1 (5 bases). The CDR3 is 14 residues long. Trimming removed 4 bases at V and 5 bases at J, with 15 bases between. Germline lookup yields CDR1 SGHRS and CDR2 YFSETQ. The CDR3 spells CASSHGGELYGYTF. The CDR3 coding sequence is TGCGCCAGCAGCCACGGGGGAGAGCTGTATGGCTACACCTTC. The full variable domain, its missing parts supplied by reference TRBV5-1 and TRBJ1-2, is KAGVTQTPRYLIKTRGQQVTLSCSPISGHRSVSWYQQTPGQGLQFLFEYFSETQRNKGNFPGRFSGRQFSNSRSEMNVSTLELGDSALYLCASSHGGELYGYTFGSGTRLTVV.

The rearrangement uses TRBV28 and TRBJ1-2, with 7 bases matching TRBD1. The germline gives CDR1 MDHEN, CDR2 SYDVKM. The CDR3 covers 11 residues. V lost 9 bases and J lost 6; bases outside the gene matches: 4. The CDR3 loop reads CASHRGDGYTF. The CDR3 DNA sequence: TGTGCCAGTCACAGGGGAGATGGCTACACCTTC.

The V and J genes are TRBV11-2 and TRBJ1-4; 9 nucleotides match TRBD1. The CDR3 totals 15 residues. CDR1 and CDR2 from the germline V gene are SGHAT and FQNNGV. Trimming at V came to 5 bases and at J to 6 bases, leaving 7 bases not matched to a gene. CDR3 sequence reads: CASSPGTGWDEKLFF. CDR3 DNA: TGTGCCAGCAGCCCCGGGACAGGGTGGGATGAAAAACTGTTTTTT.

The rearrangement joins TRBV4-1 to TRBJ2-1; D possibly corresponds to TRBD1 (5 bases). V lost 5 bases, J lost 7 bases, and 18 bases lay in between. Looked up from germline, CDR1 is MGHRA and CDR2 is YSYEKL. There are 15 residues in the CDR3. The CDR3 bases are TGCGCCAGCAGCGACCAGGGTGGTAGATCAAATGAGCAGTTCTTC. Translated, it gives CASSDQGGRSNEQFF.

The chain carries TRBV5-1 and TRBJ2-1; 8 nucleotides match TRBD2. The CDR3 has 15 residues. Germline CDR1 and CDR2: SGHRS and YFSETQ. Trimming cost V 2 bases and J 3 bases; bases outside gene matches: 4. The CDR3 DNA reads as TGCGCCAGCAGCTTTATAGCGGGGAACTACAATGAGCAGTTCTTC. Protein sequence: CASSFIAGNYNEQFF.

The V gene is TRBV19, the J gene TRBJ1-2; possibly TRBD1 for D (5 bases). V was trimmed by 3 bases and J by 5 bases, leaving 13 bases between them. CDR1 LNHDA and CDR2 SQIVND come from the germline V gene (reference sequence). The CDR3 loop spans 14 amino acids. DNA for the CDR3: TGTGCCAGTAGTATGGAGATCGGGGGTTATGGCTACACCTTC. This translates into CASSMEIGGYGYTF.

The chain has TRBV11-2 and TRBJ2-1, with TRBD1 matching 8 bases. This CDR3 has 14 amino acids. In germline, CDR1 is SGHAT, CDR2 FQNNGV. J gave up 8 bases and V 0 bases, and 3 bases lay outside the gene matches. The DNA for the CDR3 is TGTGCCAGCAGCTTAGATATGGGACAGGATGAGCAGTTCTTC. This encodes CASSLDMGQDEQFF.

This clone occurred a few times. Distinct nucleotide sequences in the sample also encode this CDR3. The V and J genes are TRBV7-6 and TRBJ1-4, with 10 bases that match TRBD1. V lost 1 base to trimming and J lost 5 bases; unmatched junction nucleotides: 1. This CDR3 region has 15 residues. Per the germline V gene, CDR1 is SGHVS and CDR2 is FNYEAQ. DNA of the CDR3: TGTGCCAGCAGCTTAGGGGGACAGGGGAATGAAAAACTGTTTTTT. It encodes CASSLGGQGNEKLFF.

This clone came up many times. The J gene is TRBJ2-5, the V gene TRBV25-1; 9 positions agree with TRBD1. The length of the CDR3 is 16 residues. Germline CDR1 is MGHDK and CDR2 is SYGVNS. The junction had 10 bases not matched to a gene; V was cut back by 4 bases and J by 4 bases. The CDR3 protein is CASSAWTGDFPETQYF. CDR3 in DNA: TGTGCCAGCAGTGCCTGGACAGGGGACTTCCCAGAGACCCAGTACTTC.

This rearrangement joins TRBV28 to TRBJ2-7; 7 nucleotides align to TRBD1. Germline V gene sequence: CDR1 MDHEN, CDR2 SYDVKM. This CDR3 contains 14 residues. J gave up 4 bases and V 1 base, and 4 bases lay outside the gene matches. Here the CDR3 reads CASSLFAGGYEQYF. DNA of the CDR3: TGTGCCAGCAGTTTATTCGCAGGGGGATACGAGCAGTACTTC.

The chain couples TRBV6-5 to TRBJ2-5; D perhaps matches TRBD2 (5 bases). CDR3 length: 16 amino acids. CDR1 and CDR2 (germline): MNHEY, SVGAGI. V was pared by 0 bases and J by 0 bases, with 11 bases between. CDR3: CASSYSRGSHQETQYF. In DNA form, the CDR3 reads TGTGCCAGCAGTTACTCGAGAGGGTCCCACCAAGAGACCCAGTACTTC.

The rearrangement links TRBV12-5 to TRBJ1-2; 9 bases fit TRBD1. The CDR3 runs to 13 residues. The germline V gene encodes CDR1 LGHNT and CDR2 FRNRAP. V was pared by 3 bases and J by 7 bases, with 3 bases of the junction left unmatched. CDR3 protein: CASGFGTGCGYTF. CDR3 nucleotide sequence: TGTGCTAGTGGTTTCGGGACAGGGTGTGGCTACACCTTC.

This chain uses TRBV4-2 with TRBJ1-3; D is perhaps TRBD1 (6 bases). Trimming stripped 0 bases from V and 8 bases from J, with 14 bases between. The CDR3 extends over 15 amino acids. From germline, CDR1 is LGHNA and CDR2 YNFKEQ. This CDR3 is CASSQDRGAGDTIYF. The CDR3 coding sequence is TGTGCCAGCAGCCAAGACCGGGGGGCCGGGGACACCATATATTTT.

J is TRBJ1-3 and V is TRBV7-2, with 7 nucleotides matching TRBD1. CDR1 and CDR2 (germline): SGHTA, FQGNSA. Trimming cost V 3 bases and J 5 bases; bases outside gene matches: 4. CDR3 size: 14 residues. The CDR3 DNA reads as TGTGCCAGCAGCTTGGCAGGGGGGCGAAACACCATATATTTT. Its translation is CASSLAGGRNTIYF.

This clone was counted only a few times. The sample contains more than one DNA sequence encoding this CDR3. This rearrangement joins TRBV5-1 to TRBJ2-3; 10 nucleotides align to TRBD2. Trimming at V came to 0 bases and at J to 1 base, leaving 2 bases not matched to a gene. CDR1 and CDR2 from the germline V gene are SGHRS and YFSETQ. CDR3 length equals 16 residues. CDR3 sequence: CASSLGGTSGTDTQYF. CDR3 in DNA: TGCGCCAGCAGCTTGGGGGGGACTAGCGGCACAGATACGCAGTATTTT.